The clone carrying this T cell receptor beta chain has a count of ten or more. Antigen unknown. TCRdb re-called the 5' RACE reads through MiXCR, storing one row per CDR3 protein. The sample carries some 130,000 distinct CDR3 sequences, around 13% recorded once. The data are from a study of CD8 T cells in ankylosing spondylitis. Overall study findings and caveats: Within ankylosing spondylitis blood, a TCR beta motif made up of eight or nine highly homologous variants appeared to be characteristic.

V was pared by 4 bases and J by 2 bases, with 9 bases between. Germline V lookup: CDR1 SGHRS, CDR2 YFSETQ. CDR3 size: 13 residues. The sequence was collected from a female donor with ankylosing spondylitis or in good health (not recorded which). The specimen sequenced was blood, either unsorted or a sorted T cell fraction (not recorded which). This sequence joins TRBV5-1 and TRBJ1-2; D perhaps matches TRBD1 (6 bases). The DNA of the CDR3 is TGCGCCAGCAGCGTGGACAGCAACTATGGCTACACCTTC. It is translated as CASSVDSNYGYTF.